These 24 T cell receptor beta chains share one sample of origin, sequenced in a study of blood T cells in healthy people across ages. The use of a sample-barcoded 5' primer and a J-beta primer mix characterized a second PCR of roughly 6 to 12 cycles. TCRdb ran MiXCR on the 5' RACE reads and lists one entry per CDR3 protein. Of around 990,000 distinct CDR3 sequences listed, roughly 24% are singletons. These sequences were also reported in another study, on T cells of mothers and their children.

The sequenced material came from blood. These receptors were obtained from a girl aged 2-9 years in good health.

A few counts support this clonotype. This chain joins TRBV7-2 and TRBJ2-1; D remains ambiguous. The germline gives CDR1 SGHTA, CDR2 FQGNSA. CDR3 length: 18 amino acids. V gave up 4 bases and J gave up 8 bases, with 27 bases separating them. The chain's CDR3 is CASSSPFRAPTEFDEQFF. CDR3 coding DNA: TGTGCCAGCAGCTCCCCTTTCAGAGCCCCCACCGAGTTCGATGAGCAGTTCTTC.

The rearrangement links TRBV29-1 to TRBJ1-1, with D possibly matching TRBD1 (5 bases). Germline V gene sequence: CDR1 SQVTM, CDR2 ANQGSEA. CDR3 length equals 10 residues. The ends were cut back, 6 bases at V and 13 bases at J, with 15 bases in the middle. The DNA for the CDR3 is TGCAGCGTGGGGGGGGAGAGTGGTTTCTTT. Its translation: CSVGGESGFF.

This clonotype was detected only a few times. Here the CDR3 DNA reads TGTGCCAGCGCCGGGACCCCCTTGGGTGGCTACACCTTC. This codes for CASAGTPLGGYTF. V is TRBV7-9 and J is TRBJ1-2; tentatively, D is TRBD1 (5 bases). V lost 8 bases, J lost 7 bases, and 17 bases lay in between. The CDR3 spans 13 residues. In germline, CDR1 is SEHNR, CDR2 FQNEAQ (reference sequence).

This rearrangement joins TRBV20-1 to TRBJ2-2, with D unclear. Looked up from germline, CDR1 is DFQATT and CDR2 is SNEGSKA (reference sequence). The CDR3 length is 10 residues. The V end was cut by 8 bases, the J end by 8 bases, with 9 bases between. In DNA form, the CDR3 reads TGCAGTCTATTTAAGGGGGAGCTGTTTTTT. This translates into CSLFKGELFF.

The chain combines TRBV29-1 with TRBJ2-3, with D possibly being TRBD1 or TRBD2 (5 bases each). The CDR3 length is 14 residues. Germline V gene sequence: CDR1 SQVTM, CDR2 ANQGSEA. Trimming stripped 3 bases from V and 1 base from J, with 11 bases between. The CDR3 sequence is CSVEGTDRTDTQYF. CDR3 in DNA: TGCAGCGTTGAGGGGACGGATCGCACAGATACGCAGTATTTT.

The table lists this clonotype with a few counts. The chain is built from TRBV12-3 or TRBV12-4 and TRBJ2-5; D not resolved. This CDR3 is 16 amino acids long. Trimming cost V 1 base and J 4 bases, with 16 bases left between them. The CDR3 nucleotides read TGTGCCAGCAGTTTAGTGCAGCCCCGCTTGGGAGAGACCCAGTACTTC. This codes for CASSLVQPRLGETQYF.

The rearrangement links TRBV5-1 to TRBJ2-5, with unresolved D. The assigned J gene may be wrong: the sequence end matches TRBJ2-7 better. Germline V lookup: CDR1 SGHRS, CDR2 YFSETQ. CDR3 length: 14 residues. DNA for the CDR3: TGCGCCAGCAGCTTAGGTTCTAGTCCGGTCGAGCAGTACTTC. This gives the protein CASSLGSSPVEQYF.

The gene calls are TRBV29-1 and TRBJ2-2; D possibly uses TRBD1 or TRBD2 (7 bases each). Germline V gene lookup returns CDR1 SQVTM and CDR2 ANQGSEA. This CDR3 has 17 residues. V lost 6 bases, J lost 2 bases, and 22 bases lay in between. CDR3: CSVELSGDRINTGELFF. The CDR3 DNA reads as TGCAGCGTGGAACTAAGCGGGGACAGAATAAACACCGGGGAGCTGTTTTTT.

The V call is TRBV12-3 or TRBV12-4, the J call TRBJ1-4; 8 bases match TRBD1. The CDR3 has 14 residues. The V and J ends lost 6 bases and 7 bases, in that order; junction bases with no gene match: 7. This chain's CDR3 is CASSRTGKSEKLFF. Here the CDR3 DNA reads TGTGCCAGCAGCAGGACAGGGAAGAGTGAAAAACTGTTTTTT.

This clonotype was detected only a few times. This chain uses TRBV13 with TRBJ1-3, with D possibly TRBD1 on 6 matching bases. CDR3 size: 15 residues. CDR1 and CDR2 (germline): PRHDT, FYEKMQ (reference sequence). With 5 bases removed from V and 5 bases from J, the gap between germline ends came to 16 bases. The CDR3 spells CASSTIQGTRNTIYF. As DNA, the CDR3 is TGTGCCAGCAGCACCATACAGGGTACTAGAAACACCATATATTTT.

This clonotype was counted a few times. This sequence joins TRBV5-5 and TRBJ1-1, with unresolved D. The ends were cut back, 4 bases at V and 7 bases at J, with 11 bases in the middle. The CDR3 extends over 12 amino acids. The germline V gene encodes CDR1 SGHKS and CDR2 YYEKEE (reference sequence). The CDR3 region is CASSHEGYEAFF. Here the CDR3 DNA reads TGTGCCAGCAGCCACGAGGGATATGAAGCTTTCTTT.

This chain joins TRBV4-2 and TRBJ2-5; perhaps TRBD1 as D (6 bases). The CDR3 runs to 15 residues. Trimming shortened V by 0 bases and J by 1 base, and 9 bases separated the two germline ends. CDR1 LGHNA and CDR2 YNFKEQ come from the germline V gene. The CDR3 nucleotides are TGTGCCAGCAGCCAAGAACGACAGGCCCAAGAGACCCAGTACTTC. Its translation is CASSQERQAQETQYF.

At least ten counts were recorded for this clonotype. The rearrangement uses TRBV18 and TRBJ2-7, with a possible D match to TRBD2 (5 bases). V lost 8 bases and J lost 3, with 11 bases in between. The CDR3 runs 12 residues. Germline V gives CDR1 KGHSH, CDR2 LQKENI. The CDR3 region is CASSTGNYEQYF. The CDR3 DNA sequence: TGTGCCAGCAGCACGGGGAACTACGAGCAGTACTTC.

This clonotype was recorded only once. V is TRBV7-2 and J is TRBJ2-7; unclear D gene. Trimming stripped 1 base from V and 3 bases from J, with 7 bases between. The germline gives CDR1 SGHTA, CDR2 FQGNSA. The length of the CDR3 is 13 residues. CDR3 DNA: TGTGCCAGCAGCTTAGATGAAAACTACGAGCAGTACTTC. This translates into CASSLDENYEQYF. Full variable domain (outside the CDR3, taken from reference TRBV7-2 and TRBJ2-7): GAGVSQSPSNKVTEKGKDVELRCDPISGHTALYWYRQSLGQGLEFLIYFQGNSAPDKSGLPSDRFSAERTGGSVSTLTIQRTQQEDSAVYLCASSLDENYEQYFGPGTRLTVT.

The rearrangement joins TRBV28 to TRBJ2-3; D is tentatively TRBD1 or TRBD2 (5 bases each). The germline V gene has CDR1 MDHEN and CDR2 SYDVKM. Trimming pared 3 bases from V and 5 bases from J, leaving 18 bases between. The CDR3 is 16 residues long. The CDR3 sequence: CASSFPRGQGIDTQYF. The CDR3 DNA sequence: TGTGCCAGCAGTTTCCCCAGAGGGCAGGGAATAGATACGCAGTATTTT.

This clonotype was seen a few times. V and J are TRBV7-2 and TRBJ1-1; a possible D gene is TRBD1 (5 bases). With 6 bases removed from V and 4 bases from J, the gap between germline ends came to 9 bases. Germline V gene sequence: CDR1 SGHTA, CDR2 FQGNSA. CDR3 length: 12 residues. The CDR3 DNA reads TGTGCCAGCAGATTCGACAGCACTGAAGCTTTCTTT. Translation gives CASRFDSTEAFF.

This clonotype appeared a few times. This chain connects TRBV5-5 to TRBJ2-7; D perhaps matches TRBD2 (6 bases). In germline, CDR1 is SGHKS, CDR2 YYEKEE (reference sequence). The CDR3 loop spans 16 amino acids. Trimming shortened V by 1 base and J by 4 bases, and 18 bases separated the two germline ends. DNA for the CDR3: TGTGCCAGCAGCTTGATTGGCGGGGCGAATCCGTACGAGCAGTACTTC. Translated: CASSLIGGANPYEQYF.

This rearrangement joins TRBV5-1 to TRBJ1-2; perhaps TRBD1 as D (5 bases). The CDR3 totals 15 residues. The germline V gene encodes CDR1 SGHRS and CDR2 YFSETQ. V lost 3 bases and J lost 5, with 17 bases in between. CDR3 sequence: CASSSRAGTVYGYTF. CDR3 DNA: TGCGCCAGCAGCTCTCGGGCAGGGACGGTTTATGGCTACACCTTC.

This clonotype was found many times. The chain joins TRBV7-2 to TRBJ2-3; TRBD2 aligns across 11 bases. V shed 0 bases and J 4 bases; nucleotides not matched to a gene: 0. In germline, CDR1 is SGHTA, CDR2 FQGNSA. The CDR3 runs to 15 residues. The CDR3 region has the DNA TGTGCCAGCAGCTTAGCTAGCGGGGGGGCAGATACGCAGTATTTT. This codes for CASSLASGGADTQYF.

This clonotype has just a few counts. The rearrangement uses TRBV24-1 and TRBJ2-5; TRBD2 might be the D (6 bases). From germline, CDR1 is KGHDR and CDR2 SFDVKD. Trimming removed 4 bases from V and 9 bases from J, with 8 bases in between. This CDR3 region has 11 residues. CDR3 in amino acids: CATSDAGPQYF. The CDR3, as DNA: TGTGCCACCAGTGACGCGGGGCCCCAGTACTTC.

The chain uses TRBV4-1 and TRBJ2-5, with D maybe TRBD1 (5 bases). V was clipped by 1 base and J by 12 bases, with 15 bases between them. The CDR3 is 13 amino acids. Per germline, CDR1 MGHRA and CDR2 YSYEKL. Written as DNA, the CDR3 is TGCGCCAGCAGCCAAGTAGACAGCTACGAGGAGTACTTC. Its protein is CASSQVDSYEEYF.

This clonotype was counted many times. For the CDR3, the DNA is TGTGCCAGCAGCTTAGGTCAGGTTTGGGACCTGGGCTACAATGAGCAGTTCTTC. Translation gives CASSLGQVWDLGYNEQFF. The V and J genes are TRBV7-6 and TRBJ2-1, with D perhaps matching TRBD1 or TRBD2 (5 bases each). The CDR3 spans 18 residues. Trimming took off 1 base at V and 3 bases at J, with 19 bases between the two ends. From germline, CDR1 is SGHVS and CDR2 FNYEAQ.

In this sample, this clonotype turned up a few times. Since a much larger clone is just one base distant, this may be a read error. The rearrangement joins TRBV7-3 to TRBJ2-5; a possible D gene is TRBD2 (5 bases). Germline V gene data show CDR1 as SGHTA and CDR2 as FQGTGA. This CDR3 has 13 amino acids. This chain's CDR3 is CAGSPGLEETQYF. The CDR3 DNA is TGTGCCGGCAGCCCTGGACTGGAAGAGACCCAGTACTTC. Full variable domain (remainder filled in from reference TRBV7-3 and TRBJ2-5): GAGVSQTPSNKVTEKGKYVELRCDPISGHTALYWYRQSLGQGPEFLIYFQGTGAADDSGLPNDRFFAVRPEGSVSTLKIQRTERGDSAVYLCAGSPGLEETQYFGPGTRLLVL.

A few counts support this clonotype. The genes are TRBV28 and TRBJ1-1; 8 bases fit TRBD1. V shed 4 bases, J shed 11 bases, and the junction held 6 bases outside the gene matches. The CDR3 is 12 amino acids. Germline values: CDR1 MDHEN, CDR2 SYDVKM. The CDR3 DNA reads TGTGCCAGCAGTTACAGGGGGTTGAATGCTTTCTTT. Translated, it gives CASSYRGLNAFF.